This T cell receptor beta chain appears in the sequencing data of a study of T cells in Graves' hyperthyroidism and ophthalmopathy. Study-level findings and limits: Most clonotypes expanded in thyroid above 0.001 were likewise present in blood. A model of 13 V-J pairs discriminated ophthalmopathy from stable hyperthyroidism.

Lactation, pregnancy, other autoimmune disease or uncontrolled infection excluded patients. Fresh peripheral blood, roughly 9.8 ml of it, supplied the PBMCs. Amplification of TCR beta CDR3 regions was performed using RNA transcripts as template. A first-round RT-PCR of the TCR CDR3 used the HTBI primer set. In TCRdb, the multiplex PCR reads were re-called with MiXCR into one record per CDR3 protein. This table has 450,000 to 650,000 distinct CDR3 sequences, roughly a sixth appearing once. This clonotype was seen a handful of times. The antigen is unknown. This TCR derives from a woman younger than 35 with Graves' ophthalmopathy. The sample comprised blood.

CDR3 loop: CASSKTTEGYGYTF. CDR3 DNA: TGCGCCAGCAGCAAGACGACAGAGGGCTATGGCTACACCTTC. The chain employs TRBV5-1 and TRBJ1-2, with D perhaps TRBD1 (5 bases). Germline-derived CDR1 and CDR2 are SGHRS and YFSETQ. V lost 4 bases and J lost 4, with 14 bases in between. The CDR3 is made up of 14 amino acids.